This T cell receptor beta chain originates from a study of OX40 agonist ivuxolimab in advanced cancers. Points from the study as a whole: In the 0.1-3.0 mg/kg groups, partial responders showed among the lowest expansion.

The repertoire was sequenced with immunoSEQ multiplex PCR; TCRdb's copy has only in-frame clones and lacks some. The table has 35,000 to 55,000 clones, 80% seen once. Regarding this clone: Its antigen is not known.

The TCR sequence derives from an adult with an advanced solid tumor such as melanoma, head and neck, liver or kidney cancer. This sample comprised CD4+ or CD8+ T cells sorted from blood, obtained in a trial of the OX40 agonist ivuxolimab.

The DNA of the CDR3 is TGTGCCAGCAGTGAATTGGATGGTGATGGACTAGCGTCTCTGAATGAGCAGTTCTTC. Its translation: CASSELDGDGLASLNEQFF. The V gene is TRBV6-1, the J gene TRBJ2-1; 9 bases fit TRBD2. CDR1 is MNHNS and CDR2 is SASEGT in the germline V gene. The CDR3 loop spans 19 amino acids. With 2 bases clipped from V and 7 bases from J, the junction kept 18 bases outside the gene matches.